The following is a TCR beta chain sequence with its context. What it recognizes is unknown. This sample was included in a study of graft-versus-host responses after intestinal transplantation. Findings and caveats of the study: Allografts of patients with graft-donor T cell macrochimerism showed high graft-versus-host to host-versus-graft clone ratios.

CDR3 size: 15 residues. J lost 0 bases, V lost 3 bases, and 5 bases had no gene match. Germline-derived CDR1 and CDR2 are PRHDT and FYEKMQ (reference sequence). Only in-frame clones appear in the TCRdb table, and some are missing; sequencing was by immunoSEQ multiplex PCR. The sample lists about 66,000 clones; less than 95% were seen once. The chain has TRBV13 and TRBJ2-7; 7 bases align to TRBD1. The clonotype comes from a human donor who received an intestinal transplant. This specimen was unstimulated CD8+ T cells sorted from spleen or lymph node cells, taken before intestinal transplant. This CDR3 reads CASSFGGQSSYEQYF. The CDR3 region has the DNA TGTGCCAGCAGCTTTGGGGGACAGAGCTCCTACGAGCAGTACTTC.